The table lists the clone carrying this T cell receptor beta chain with a few counts. The antigen remains undetermined. Donors, healthy HIV-negative adults, lacked recent acute infections or vaccinations. These data originate in a study of shared clonotypes between healthy human individuals. Notes on the study in general: Four donors held approximately 4.6% of naive CD4 clonotypes in common. Investigators expected sequencing depth to affect clonotype sharing among donors.

Sequenced by immunoSEQ multiplex PCR; TCRdb stores in-frame clones only, minus some. Here the sample spans 90,000 to 120,000 clones, approximately 70% being singletons. The receptor was isolated from a woman aged 25-40 years in good health. The material sequenced was memory CD8+ T cells sorted from blood. The subset here: CD45RO+ cells pooled with CCR7-negative TemRA cells.

The CDR3 DNA reads as TGTGCCAGTAGTGCGGGATTAGAGACTTACAATGAGCAGTTCTTC. This sequence encodes CASSAGLETYNEQFF. The chain joins TRBV19 to TRBJ2-1; possibly TRBD2 for D (6 bases). Germline CDR1 LNHDA, CDR2 SQIVND (reference sequence). Trimming left V 5 bases short and J 4 bases short, with 15 bases between. CDR3 length: 15 residues. Complete variable domain (other parts from reference TRBV19 and TRBJ2-1): DGGITQSPKYLFRKEGQNVTLSCEQNLNHDAMYWYRQDPGQGLRLIYYSQIVNDFQKGDIAEGYSVSREKKESFPLTVTSAQKNPTAFYLCASSAGLETYNEQFFGPGTRLTVL.